This T cell receptor (beta chain) derives from a study of human T cells and chemical hapten exposure. The CDR3 sequence is 14 residues long. Germline lookup yields CDR1 SGHRS and CDR2 YFSETQ. The V end was cut by 0 bases, the J end by 6 bases, with 12 bases between. This clonotype was seen at least ten times. The time point is: pre-sensitization, week 0. The treatment was: therapeutic diphenylcyclopropenone sensitization with weekly scalp DPC. TCRdb fed the RACE reads into MiXCR, producing one record per CDR3 protein. Counted here are 90,000 or so distinct CDR3 sequences, 7.5% to 9.5% occurring once; the ten biggest clones make up just over 2.5%.

The clonotype originates from a man aged 40-50 years with alopecia areata. Some clones in this sample may be carry-over from other donors' samples. This chain links TRBV5-1 with TRBJ2-5; D unclear. Material: whole blood, obtained in connection with sensitization to the hapten diphenylcyclopropenone (DPC). In nucleotides, the CDR3 is TGCGCCAGCAGCTTGGAGGGCAGTCCCCAGACCCAGTACTTC. Amino acids: CASSLEGSPQTQYF.